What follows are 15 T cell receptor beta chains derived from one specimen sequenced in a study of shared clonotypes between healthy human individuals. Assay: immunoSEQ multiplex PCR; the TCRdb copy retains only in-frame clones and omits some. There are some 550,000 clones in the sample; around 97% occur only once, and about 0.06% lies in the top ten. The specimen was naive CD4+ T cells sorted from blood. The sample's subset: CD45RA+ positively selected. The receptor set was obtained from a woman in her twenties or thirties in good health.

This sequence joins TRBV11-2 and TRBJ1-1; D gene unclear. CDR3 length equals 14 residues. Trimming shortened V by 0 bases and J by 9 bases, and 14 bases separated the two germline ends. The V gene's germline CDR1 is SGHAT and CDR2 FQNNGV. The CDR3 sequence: CASSLERGSVKAFF. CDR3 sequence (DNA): TGTGCCAGCAGCTTAGAACGCGGGTCGGTTAAAGCTTTCTTT.

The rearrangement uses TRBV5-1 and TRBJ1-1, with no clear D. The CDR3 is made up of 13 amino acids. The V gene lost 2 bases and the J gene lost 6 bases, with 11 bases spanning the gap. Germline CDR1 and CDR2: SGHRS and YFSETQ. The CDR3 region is CASSFSGSPEAFF. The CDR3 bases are TGCGCCAGCAGCTTTAGTGGGTCGCCTGAAGCTTTCTTT.

The CDR3 sequence: CASGAKENHEQFF. In DNA form, the CDR3 reads TGTGCTAGTGGGGCGAAGGAGAACCATGAGCAGTTCTTC. This chain links TRBV12-5 with TRBJ2-1; no clear D. The germline V gene encodes CDR1 LGHNT and CDR2 FRNRAP. The CDR3 totals 13 residues. V was pared by 6 bases and J by 8 bases, with 14 bases between.

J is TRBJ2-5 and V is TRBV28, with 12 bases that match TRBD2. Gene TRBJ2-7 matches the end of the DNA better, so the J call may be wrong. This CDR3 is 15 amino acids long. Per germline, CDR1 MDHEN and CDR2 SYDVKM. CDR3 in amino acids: CASSPSGRAAYEQYF. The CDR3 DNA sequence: TGTGCCAGCAGTCCTAGCGGGAGGGCCGCCTACGAGCAGTACTTC.

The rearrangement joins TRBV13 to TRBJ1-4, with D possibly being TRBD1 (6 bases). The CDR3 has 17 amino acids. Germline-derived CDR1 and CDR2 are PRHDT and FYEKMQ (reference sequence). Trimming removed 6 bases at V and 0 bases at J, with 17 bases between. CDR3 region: CASRNREGSATNEKLFF. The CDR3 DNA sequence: TGTGCCAGCAGGAACAGGGAGGGTTCTGCAACTAATGAAAAACTGTTTTTT.

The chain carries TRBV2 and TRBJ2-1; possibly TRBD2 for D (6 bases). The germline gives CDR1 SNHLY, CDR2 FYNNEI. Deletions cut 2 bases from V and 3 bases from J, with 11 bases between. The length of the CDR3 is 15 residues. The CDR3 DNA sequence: TGTGCCAGCAGTGAATCTAGCGTTGACTACAATGAGCAGTTCTTC. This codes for CASSESSVDYNEQFF.

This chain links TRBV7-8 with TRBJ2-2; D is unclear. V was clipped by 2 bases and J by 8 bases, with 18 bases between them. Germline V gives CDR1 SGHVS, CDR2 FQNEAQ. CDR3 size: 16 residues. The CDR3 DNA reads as TGTGCCAGCAGCTTACTACGGTTAAACCGGTTTGGGGAGCTGTTTTTT. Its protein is CASSLLRLNRFGELFF.

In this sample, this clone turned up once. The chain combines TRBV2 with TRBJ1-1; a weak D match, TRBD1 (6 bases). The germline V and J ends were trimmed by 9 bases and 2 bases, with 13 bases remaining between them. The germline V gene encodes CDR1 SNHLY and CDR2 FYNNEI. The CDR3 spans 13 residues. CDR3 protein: CARQRTDNTEAFF. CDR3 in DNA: TGTGCCAGGCAAAGGACAGATAACACTGAAGCTTTCTTT.

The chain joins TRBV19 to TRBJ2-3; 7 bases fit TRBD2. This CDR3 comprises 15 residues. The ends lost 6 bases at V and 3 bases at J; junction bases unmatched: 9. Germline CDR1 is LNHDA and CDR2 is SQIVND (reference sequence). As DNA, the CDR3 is TGTGCCAGTAGCTCGCTTGGGGGGGTGACAGATACGCAGTATTTT. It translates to CASSSLGGVTDTQYF.

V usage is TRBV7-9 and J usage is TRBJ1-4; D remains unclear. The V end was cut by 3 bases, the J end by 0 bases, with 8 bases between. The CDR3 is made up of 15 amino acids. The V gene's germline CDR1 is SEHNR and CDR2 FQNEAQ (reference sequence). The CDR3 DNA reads TGTGCCAGCAGCTTTTTTACAGCAACTAATGAAAAACTGTTTTTT. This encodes CASSFFTATNEKLFF.

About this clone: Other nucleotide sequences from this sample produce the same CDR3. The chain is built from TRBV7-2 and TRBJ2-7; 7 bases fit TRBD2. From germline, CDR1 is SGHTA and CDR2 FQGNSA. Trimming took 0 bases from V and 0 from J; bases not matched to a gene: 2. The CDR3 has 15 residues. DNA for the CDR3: TGTGCCAGCAGCTTAGCAGGCGGGAGCTCCTACGAGCAGTACTTC. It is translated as CASSLAGGSSYEQYF. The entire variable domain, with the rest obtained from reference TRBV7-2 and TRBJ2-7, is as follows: GAGVSQSPSNKVTEKGKDVELRCDPISGHTALYWYRQSLGQGLEFLIYFQGNSAPDKSGLPSDRFSAERTGGSVSTLTIQRTQQEDSAVYLCASSLAGGSSYEQYFGPGTRLTVT.

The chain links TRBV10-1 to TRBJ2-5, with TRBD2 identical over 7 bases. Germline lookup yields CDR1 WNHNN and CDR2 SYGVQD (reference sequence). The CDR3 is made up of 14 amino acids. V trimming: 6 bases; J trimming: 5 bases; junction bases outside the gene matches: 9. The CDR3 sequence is CASSTGEGSETQYF. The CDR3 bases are TGCGCCAGCAGCACTGGGGAGGGGTCGGAGACCCAGTACTTC.

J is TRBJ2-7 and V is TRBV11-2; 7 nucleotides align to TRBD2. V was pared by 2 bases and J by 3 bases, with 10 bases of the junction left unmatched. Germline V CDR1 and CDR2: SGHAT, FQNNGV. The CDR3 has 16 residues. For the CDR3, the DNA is TGTGCCAGCAGCTTAAGAGCGGGGACTACCCTCTACGAGCAGTACTTC. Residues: CASSLRAGTTLYEQYF.

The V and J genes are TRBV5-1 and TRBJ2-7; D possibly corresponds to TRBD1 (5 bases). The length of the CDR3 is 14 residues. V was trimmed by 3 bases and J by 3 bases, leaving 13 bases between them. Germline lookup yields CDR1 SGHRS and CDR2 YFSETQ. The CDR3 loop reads CASSYETEDYEQYF. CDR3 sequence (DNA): TGCGCCAGCAGCTACGAGACAGAAGACTACGAGCAGTACTTC.

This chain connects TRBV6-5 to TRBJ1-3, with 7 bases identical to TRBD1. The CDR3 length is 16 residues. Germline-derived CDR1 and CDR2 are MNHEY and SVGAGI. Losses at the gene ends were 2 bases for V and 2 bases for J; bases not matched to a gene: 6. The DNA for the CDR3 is TGTGCCAGCAGTTACCTCCCTACAGGGGCTGGAAACACCATATATTTT. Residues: CASSYLPTGAGNTIYF.